The T cell receptor (beta chain) described here comes from a study of Ad26.COV2.S vaccination and SARS-CoV-2 variants. Study-wide context: Donor got 5x10^10 or 1x10^11 viral particles of Ad26.COV2.S. Study results and limitations: Substantial breadth in spike-specific CD8+ and CD4+ T cell responses was reportedly seen after vaccination.

The treatment here: over 15 received Ad26.COV2.S at low or high dose, single or two shots; a few received placebo; per-sample allocation not given. Sampling was performed 63 days after the first vaccine or placebo injection. SARS-CoV-2 spike from the Wuhan strain was encoded by the vaccine, an Ad26 vector. TCRdb's copy holds only in-frame clones and misses some; the assay was immunoSEQ multiplex PCR. The sample includes a few hundred thousand clones, roughly 90% of them seen just once. This clone was found many times. Its antigen is unknown. This CDR3 has 15 amino acids. V lost 0 bases and J lost 2; bases outside the gene matches: 4. Germline assignment: CDR1 SGHTA and CDR2 FQGTGA.

The chain has TRBV7-3 and TRBJ2-7; 7 nucleotides match TRBD1. This TCR was sampled from a person between 18 and 65 years old who received the Ad26.COV2.S COVID-19 vaccine or a placebo. The sequenced sample was peripheral blood, obtained in a trial of Ad26.COV2.S vaccine versus placebo. The CDR3 DNA is TGTGCCAGCAGCTTAACAGGGGGCGGAACCTACGAGCAGTACTTC. It is translated as CASSLTGGGTYEQYF.